The entry that follows covers one T cell receptor beta chain sequence. What it binds is not known. This entry is derived from a study of CXCR3-negative and CXCR3-positive naive CD8 T cells. Study details: The total count of TRB reads reached about 135 million, and each library contributed about 1.5 +/- 0.3 million.

With UMI labels, 5' RACE was used to prepare the TRB cDNA libraries. No DNA is given; TCRdb re-called the 5' RACE reads and lists each CDR3 protein once. Listed are about 89,000 distinct CDR3 sequences; approximately 1.1% falls within the top ten. CDR3 length: 15 amino acids. Germline loops: CDR1 SGHAT, CDR2 FQNNGV. General study findings and limits: The study found more hydrophobic TRB CDR3s in CXCR3-positive naive cells than in CXCR3-negative naive cells. Whereas both naive subsets had comparably high diversity, memory CD8+ cells had much lower diversity. CXCR3 levels fell partly with cryopreservation; most assays relied on fresh PBMCs.

Naive CD8+ T cells showed CD45RO-CCR7+CD27+CD95-. Sequences were obtained from naive CXCR3+ CD8+ T cells from blood. Subset here: CD45RO-CCR7+CD27+CD95- naive CD8+ T cells expressing CXCR3 (TNR3+). The TCR sequence derives from a human donor in good health. Some clones in this sample may be carry-over from other donors' samples. This chain links TRBV11-2 with TRBJ2-7; TCRdb designates TRBD1, a call that cannot be tested without DNA. CDR3 sequence: CASSYPGQGVDEQYF. Together with reference TRBV11-2 and TRBJ2-7, the CDR3 gives the full variable domain: EAGVAQSPRYKIIEKRQSVAFWCNPISGHATLYWYQQILGQGPKLLIQFQNNGVVDDSQLPKDRFSAERLKGVDSTLKIQPAKLEDSAVYLCASSYPGQGVDEQYFGPGTRLTVT.